This TCR beta chain was recorded in a study of shared clonotypes between healthy human individuals. V was cut by 6 bases and J by 2 bases, with 15 bases left in between. Per the germline V gene, CDR1 is SGHAT and CDR2 is FQNNGV. The CDR3 is 15 amino acids. Profiled with immunoSEQ multiplex PCR; TCRdb holds only in-frame clones, not every one. Among around 1,100,000 clones listed, approximately 80% were seen once. The source of this sequence is a man in his late teens or twenties in good health. Some clones in this sample may be carry-over from other donors' samples. Sequenced input: memory CD4+ T cells from PBMCs. Indicated subset: CD45RA-negative fraction. This sequence joins TRBV11-2 and TRBJ2-3; D gene uncertain. DNA of the CDR3: TGTGCCAGCAGGCCCCCGGATCGGATCACAGATACGCAGTATTTT. This codes for CASRPPDRITDTQYF.